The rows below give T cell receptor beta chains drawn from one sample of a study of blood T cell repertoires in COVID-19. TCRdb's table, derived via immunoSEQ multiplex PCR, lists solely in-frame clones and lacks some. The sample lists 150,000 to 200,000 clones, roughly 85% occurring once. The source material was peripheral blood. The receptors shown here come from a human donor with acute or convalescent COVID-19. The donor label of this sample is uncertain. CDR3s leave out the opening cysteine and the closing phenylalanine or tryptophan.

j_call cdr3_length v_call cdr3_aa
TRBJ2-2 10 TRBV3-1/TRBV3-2 ASSHHAGELF
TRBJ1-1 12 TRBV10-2 ASSDVRRATEAF
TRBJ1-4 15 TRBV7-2 ASSLRLGRDTNEKLF
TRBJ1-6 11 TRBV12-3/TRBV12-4 ASSLGQQTTLH
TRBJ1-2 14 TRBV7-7 ASSLGLNRGQVGYT
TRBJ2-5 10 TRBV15 ATSRDRETQY
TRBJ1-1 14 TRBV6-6 ASTAGILNRGTEAF
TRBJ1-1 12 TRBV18 ASSSGTAITEAF
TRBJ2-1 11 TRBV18 ASSLQGYNEQF
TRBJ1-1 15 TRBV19 ASSGQGRLALNTEAF
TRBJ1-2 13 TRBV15 ATSREDRRQHGYT
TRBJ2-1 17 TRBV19 ASSLRLAGAISSYNEQF
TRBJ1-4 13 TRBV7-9 ASSLITGGREKLF
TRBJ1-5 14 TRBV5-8 ASSLDRAGRNQPQH
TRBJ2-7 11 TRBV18 ASRTGAYYEQY
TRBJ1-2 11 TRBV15 ATSSTRVYGYT
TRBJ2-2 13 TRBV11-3 ASRPDRGLNGELF
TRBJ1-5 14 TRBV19 ASRYTRGGASQPQH
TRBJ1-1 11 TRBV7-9 ASSHPTLAEAF
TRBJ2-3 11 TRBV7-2 ASSLGGTDTQY
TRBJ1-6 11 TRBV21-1 ASSNRGNSPLH
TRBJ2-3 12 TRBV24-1 ATSPGQDIHTQY
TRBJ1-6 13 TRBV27 ASSTPGQGGSPLH
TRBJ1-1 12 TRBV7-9 ASSLQDRGTEAF
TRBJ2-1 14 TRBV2 ASSRPRDRGDNEQF
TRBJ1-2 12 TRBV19 ASSIGQGGYGYT
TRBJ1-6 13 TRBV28 AASLRGSYNSPLH
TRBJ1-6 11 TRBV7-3 ASSFVRDSPLH
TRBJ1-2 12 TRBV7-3 ASSLTAGEGGYT
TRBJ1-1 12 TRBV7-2 ASSSQGGDTEAF
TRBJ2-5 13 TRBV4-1 ASSQMNRARETQY
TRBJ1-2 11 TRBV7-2 ASSLQGSYGYT
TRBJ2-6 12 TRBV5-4 ASSINTGANVLT
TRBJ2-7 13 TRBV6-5 ASSYMWQGNYEQY
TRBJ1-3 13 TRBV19 ASRMIENSGNTIY
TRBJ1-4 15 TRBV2 ASSEASRGLRNEKLF
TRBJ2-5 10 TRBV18 ASSPSEETQY
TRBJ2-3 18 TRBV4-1 ASSHLISGGAIASTDTQY
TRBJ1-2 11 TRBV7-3 ASSPTAGGGYT
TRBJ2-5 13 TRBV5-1 ASSLTGRDQETQY